This T cell receptor beta chain appears in the sequencing data of a study of T cell responses to AZD1222 COVID-19 vaccine. Background on the study: Analyses pooled second doses at about 4 or about 12 weeks.

The study, taken as a whole, reports: Compared with day 0, the breadth and depth of the Spike-specific TCR repertoire rose significantly after two doses of AZD1222. Baseline testing showed seropositivity in only six AZD1222 recipients. Donor demographics were predominantly white British with a female majority; clonal diversity may be underestimated.

Sequencing was performed with immunoSEQ multiplex PCR; in TCRdb, only in-frame clones are kept and a portion is missing. Of 150,000 to 200,000 clones in the sample, 90% were seen once. A remark on this clone: What it recognizes is unknown.

Trimming pared 2 bases from V and 1 base from J, leaving 12 bases between. Germline CDR1 reads SGDLS; CDR2 reads YYNGEE. CDR3 length: 15 residues. This clonotype was obtained from an adult in good health. The chain recombines TRBV9 with TRBJ1-1, with D perhaps TRBD1 (5 bases). The sample was peripheral blood, taken on day 0 of AZD1222 vaccination. Here the CDR3 reads CASSVEGAQNTEAFF. DNA for the CDR3: TGTGCCAGCAGCGTGGAAGGGGCGCAGAACACTGAAGCTTTCTTT.